This T cell receptor beta chain is from a study of T cell responses to AZD1222 COVID-19 vaccine. Study results and caveats: Baseline serology detected seropositivity in only six AZD1222 recipients. Donors, mostly white British, included more females; clonal diversity was possibly underestimated.

The protocol was immunoSEQ multiplex PCR, while the TCRdb copy is restricted to in-frame clones and leaves out a portion. The sample includes around 130,000 clones, more than 90% seen only once; the top ten take about 1.9%. For this clone: Its antigen is not identified.

Germline V CDR1 and CDR2: MRHNA, SNTAGT. The CDR3 covers 15 residues. The trim removed 3 bases at V and 5 bases at J, leaving 8 bases unmatched. The clonotype comes from an adult who received the AZD1222 COVID-19 vaccine. This chain joins TRBV6-4 and TRBJ2-3; 7 bases map to TRBD1. The source material was peripheral blood, sampled 28 days after the second AZD1222 dose. The CDR3 is CASSDTKGAGDTQYF. The CDR3, as DNA: TGTGCCAGCAGTGATACGAAGGGGGCCGGAGATACGCAGTATTTT.